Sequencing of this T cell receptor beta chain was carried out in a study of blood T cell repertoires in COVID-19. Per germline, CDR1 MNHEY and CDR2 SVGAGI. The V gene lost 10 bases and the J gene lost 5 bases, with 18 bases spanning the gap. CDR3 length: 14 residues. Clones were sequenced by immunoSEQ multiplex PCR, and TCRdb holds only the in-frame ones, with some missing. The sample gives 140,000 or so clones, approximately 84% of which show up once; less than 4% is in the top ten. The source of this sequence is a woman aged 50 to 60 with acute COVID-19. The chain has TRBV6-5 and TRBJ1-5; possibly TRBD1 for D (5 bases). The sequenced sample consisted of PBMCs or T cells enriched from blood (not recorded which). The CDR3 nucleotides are TGTGCCACCGGGCAGGAGGGGCCCTATCAGCCCCAGCATTTT. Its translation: CATGQEGPYQPQHF.